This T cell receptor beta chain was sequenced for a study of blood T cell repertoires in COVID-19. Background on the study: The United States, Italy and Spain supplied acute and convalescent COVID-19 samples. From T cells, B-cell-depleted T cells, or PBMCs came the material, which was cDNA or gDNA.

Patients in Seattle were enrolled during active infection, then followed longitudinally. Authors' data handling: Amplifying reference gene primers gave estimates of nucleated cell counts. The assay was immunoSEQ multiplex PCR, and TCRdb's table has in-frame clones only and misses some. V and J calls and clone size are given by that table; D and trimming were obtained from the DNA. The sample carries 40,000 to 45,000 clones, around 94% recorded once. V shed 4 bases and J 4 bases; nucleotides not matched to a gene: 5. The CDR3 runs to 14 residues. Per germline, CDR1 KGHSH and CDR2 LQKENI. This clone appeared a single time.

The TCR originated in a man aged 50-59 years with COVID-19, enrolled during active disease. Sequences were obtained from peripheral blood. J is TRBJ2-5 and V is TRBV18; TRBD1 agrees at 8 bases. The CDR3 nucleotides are TGTGCCAGCTCACATACAGACAGGGGAGAGACCCAGTACTTC. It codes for CASSHTDRGETQYF.